Here is one T cell receptor (beta chain) with its context. This clone was seen only a few times. Its specific antigen is unknown. No quality values exist for individual bases; no much larger clone is one base distant. These data are taken from a study of glioma-infiltrating T cells after dendritic cell vaccination (dated by TCRdb to 2015 to 2016). Study-wide context: The cohort included some 15 glioblastoma patients drawn from Phase I and II dendritic cell vaccination trials, of whom 9 were newly diagnosed and 6 had recurrent disease. Between the early 2000s and the early 2010s, the patients were given dendritic cell vaccination pulsed with autologous tumor lysate. The vaccine was prepared from monocyte-derived dendritic cells that were cultured for about 7 days with IL-4 and GM-CSF and then pulsed overnight with autologous tumor lysate. Three intradermal dendritic cell vaccine injections were administered to patients at biweekly intervals in the arm below the axilla. In glioblastoma patients vaccinated with dendritic cells, deep sequencing of TCR beta CDR3 regions served to measure tumor-infiltrating lymphocyte content and to compare repertoires between tumor and blood. Survival after dendritic cell vaccination was correlated with TCR sequencing metrics, including TIL content and tumor-blood repertoire overlap.

CDR1 and CDR2 are read off the germline V gene as SGHVS and FNYEAQ. Taken from cysteine to phenylalanine, the CDR3 has 13 residues. This entry keeps only the CDR3 DNA: 39 bases, framed from base 1. The trim is 8 bases for V and 2 bases for J, with a gap of 11 bases between the germline ends. Patients were selected on the basis of adequate residual fresh-frozen tumor tissue and more than two years of available survival data. Although molecular status otherwise differed among the glioblastoma patients, no patient had an isocitrate dehydrogenase mutation. PBMC were collected before vaccination, two weeks after the third vaccination, and at tumor progression when it occurred. The Qiagen DNeasy Blood extraction Kit was used to extract genomic DNA. Results and caveats for the whole study, not just this receptor: The response model built on TCR overlap across three groups was characterized as speculative, with prospective validation still needed. After dendritic cell vaccination, a higher estimated pretreatment TIL content predicted longer time to progression and overall survival. The cohort was small and heterogeneous, only a few patients had full blood and tumor sets, and even fewer had initial-recurrent tumor pairs. No direct relationship between TCR clonality and survival was found, suggesting that a diverse polyclonal response may matter.

The immunoSEQ assay amplified TCRB CDR3 regions from approximately 2 micrograms of genomic DNA, or from all available DNA when less than that amount was available. Multiplex PCR used 60 forward primers for TCR V beta segments and 13 reverse primers for J beta segments. To estimate reads per starting template, synthetic control templates were spiked into each sample at limiting dilution. Sequencing produced 87 bp reads on the Illumina HiSeq System. The authors' pipeline ran thus. PCR and sequencing errors were removed by a nearest neighbor algorithm that merged closely related sequences. TCR overlap was measured as the percentage of unique tumor TCR beta sequences also present in the same patient's peripheral blood. This immuneACCESS table, as held by TCRdb, lists in-frame sequences with V and J called but not all clones. Of the missing ones, under half trace to an unresolved V gene in checked studies; the others have no known cause. That table is the source of V, J and clone size, and D and trimming were worked out from the DNA. The sample includes tens of thousands of clones, with approximately 81% observed a single time. The ten largest clonotypes hold 2.5% to 3% of the sample.

The V gene is TRBV7-6 and the J gene is TRBJ2-3; the best D guess is TRBD2, with 6 bases matching. The clonotype was recovered from a human donor with glioblastoma. Sequenced here: blood, sampled before dendritic cell vaccination. The CDR3 here reads CASAGIPTDTQYF. The DNA sequence follows: TGTGCCAGCGCGGGAATCCCCACAGATACGCAGTATTTT.